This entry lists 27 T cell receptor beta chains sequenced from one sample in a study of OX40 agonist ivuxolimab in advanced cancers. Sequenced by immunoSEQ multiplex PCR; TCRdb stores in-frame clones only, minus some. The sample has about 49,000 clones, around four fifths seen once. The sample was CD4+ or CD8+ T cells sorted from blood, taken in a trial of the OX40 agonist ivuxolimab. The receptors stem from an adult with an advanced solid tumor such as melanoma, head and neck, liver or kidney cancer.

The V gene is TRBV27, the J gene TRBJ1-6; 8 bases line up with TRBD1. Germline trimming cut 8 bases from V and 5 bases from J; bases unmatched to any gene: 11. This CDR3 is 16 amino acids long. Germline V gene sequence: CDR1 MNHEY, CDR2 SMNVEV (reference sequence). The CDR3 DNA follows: TGTGCCAGCGGCAAGACAGGGGCTGTAGATAATTCACCCCTCCACTTT. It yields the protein CASGKTGAVDNSPLHF.

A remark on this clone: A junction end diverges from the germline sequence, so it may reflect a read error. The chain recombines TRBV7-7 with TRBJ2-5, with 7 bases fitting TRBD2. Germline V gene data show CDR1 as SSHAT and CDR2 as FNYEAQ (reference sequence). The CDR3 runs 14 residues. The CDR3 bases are TGTGCTAGCAGCTTAAGTACTAGCGCAGAGACCCAGTACTTC. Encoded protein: CASSLSTSAETQYF.

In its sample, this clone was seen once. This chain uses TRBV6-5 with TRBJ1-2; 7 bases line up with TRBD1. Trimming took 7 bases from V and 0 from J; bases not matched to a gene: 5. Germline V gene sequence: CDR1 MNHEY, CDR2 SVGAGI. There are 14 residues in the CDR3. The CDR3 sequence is CASTRQGANYGYTF. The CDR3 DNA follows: TGTGCCAGCACCCGACAGGGAGCTAACTATGGCTACACCTTC.

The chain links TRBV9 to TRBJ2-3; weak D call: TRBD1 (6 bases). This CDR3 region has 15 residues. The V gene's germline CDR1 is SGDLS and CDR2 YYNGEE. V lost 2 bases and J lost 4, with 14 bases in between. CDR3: CASSVLQGRADTQYF. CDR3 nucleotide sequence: TGTGCCAGCAGCGTCCTACAGGGAAGGGCAGATACGCAGTATTTT. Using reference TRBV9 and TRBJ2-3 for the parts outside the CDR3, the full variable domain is DSGVTQTPKHLITATGQRVTLRCSPRSGDLSVYWYQQSLDQGLQFLIQYYNGEERAKGNILERFSAQQFPDLHSELNLSSLELGDSALYFCASSVLQGRADTQYFGPGTRLTVL.

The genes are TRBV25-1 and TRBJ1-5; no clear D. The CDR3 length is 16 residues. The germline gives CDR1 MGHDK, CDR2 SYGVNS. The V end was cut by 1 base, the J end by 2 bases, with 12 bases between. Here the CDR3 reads CASSEFPGLGNQPQHF. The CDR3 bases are TGTGCCAGCAGTGAATTCCCCGGCCTCGGCAATCAGCCCCAGCATTTT.

CDR3 protein: CASSLITGGAQPQHF. CDR3 sequence (DNA): TGTGCCAGCAGCTTAATTACAGGGGGGGCTCAGCCCCAGCATTTT. This chain links TRBV7-2 with TRBJ1-5; 8 nucleotides line up with TRBD1. After removal of 2 bases from V and 6 bases from J, the junction contained 6 bases not matched to a gene. Germline CDR1 SGHTA, CDR2 FQGNSA. The length of the CDR3 is 15 residues.

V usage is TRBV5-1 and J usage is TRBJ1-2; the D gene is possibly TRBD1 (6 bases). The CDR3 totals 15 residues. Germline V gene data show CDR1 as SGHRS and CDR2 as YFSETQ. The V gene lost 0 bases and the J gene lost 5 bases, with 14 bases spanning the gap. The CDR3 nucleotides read TGCGCCAGCAGCTTGGGCGGACAGAAGCAGTATGGCTACACCTTC. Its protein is CASSLGGQKQYGYTF.

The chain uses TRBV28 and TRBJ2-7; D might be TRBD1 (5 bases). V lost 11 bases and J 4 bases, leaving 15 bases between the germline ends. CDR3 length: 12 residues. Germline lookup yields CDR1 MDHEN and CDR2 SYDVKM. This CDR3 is CACTQTGYEQYF. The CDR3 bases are TGTGCCTGCACCCAAACAGGATACGAGCAGTACTTC.

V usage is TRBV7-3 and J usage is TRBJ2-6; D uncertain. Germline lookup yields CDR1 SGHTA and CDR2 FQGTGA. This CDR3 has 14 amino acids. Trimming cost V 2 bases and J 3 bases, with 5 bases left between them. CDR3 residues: CASSLSHGANVLTF. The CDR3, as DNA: TGTGCCAGCAGCTTATCTCATGGGGCCAACGTCCTGACTTTC.

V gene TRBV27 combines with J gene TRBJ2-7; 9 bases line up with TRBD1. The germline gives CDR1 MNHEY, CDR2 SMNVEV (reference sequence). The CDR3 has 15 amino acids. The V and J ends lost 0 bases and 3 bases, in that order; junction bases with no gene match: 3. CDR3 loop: CASSLSGQGIYEQYF. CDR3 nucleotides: TGTGCCAGCAGTTTATCGGGACAGGGTATCTACGAGCAGTACTTC.

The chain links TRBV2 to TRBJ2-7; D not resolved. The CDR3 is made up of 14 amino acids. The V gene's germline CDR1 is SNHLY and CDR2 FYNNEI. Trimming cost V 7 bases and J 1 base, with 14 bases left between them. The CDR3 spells CASIFGVGSYEQYF. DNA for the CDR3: TGTGCCAGCATATTTGGGGTTGGTTCCTACGAGCAGTACTTC.

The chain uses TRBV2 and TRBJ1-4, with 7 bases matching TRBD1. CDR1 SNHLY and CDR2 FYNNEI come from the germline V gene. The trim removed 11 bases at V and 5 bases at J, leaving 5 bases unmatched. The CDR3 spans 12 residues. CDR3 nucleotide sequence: TGTGCCGGAGGGACAGAGAATGAAAAACTGTTTTTT. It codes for CAGGTENEKLFF.

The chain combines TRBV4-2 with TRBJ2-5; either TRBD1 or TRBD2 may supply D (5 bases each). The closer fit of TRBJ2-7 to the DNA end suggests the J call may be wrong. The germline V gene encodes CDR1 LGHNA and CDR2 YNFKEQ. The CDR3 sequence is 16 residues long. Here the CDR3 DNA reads TGTGCCAGCAGCCAAGGCGGACGGGACGGGGCCTACGAGCAGTACTTC. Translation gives CASSQGGRDGAYEQYF.

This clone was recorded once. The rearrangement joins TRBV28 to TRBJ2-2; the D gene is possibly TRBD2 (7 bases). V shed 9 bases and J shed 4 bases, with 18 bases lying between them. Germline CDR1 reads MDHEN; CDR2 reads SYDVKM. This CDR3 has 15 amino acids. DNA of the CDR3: TGTGCCAGTGAGGACCACGGGGGGCCCACCGGGGAGCTGTTTTTT. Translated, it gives CASEDHGGPTGELFF.

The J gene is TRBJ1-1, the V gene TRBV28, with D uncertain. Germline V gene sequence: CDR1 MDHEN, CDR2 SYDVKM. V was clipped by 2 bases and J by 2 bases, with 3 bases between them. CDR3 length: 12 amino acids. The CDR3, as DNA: TGTGCCAGCAGTTTAGTAAACACTGAAGCTTTCTTT. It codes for CASSLVNTEAFF.

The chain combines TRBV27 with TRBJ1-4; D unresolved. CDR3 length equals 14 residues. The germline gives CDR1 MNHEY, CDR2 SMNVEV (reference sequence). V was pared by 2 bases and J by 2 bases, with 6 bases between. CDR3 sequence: CASSLSLTNEKLFF. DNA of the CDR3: TGTGCCAGCAGTTTAAGTCTGACTAATGAAAAACTGTTTTTT. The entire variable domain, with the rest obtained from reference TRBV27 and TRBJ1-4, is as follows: EAQVTQNPRYLITVTGKKLTVTCSQNMNHEYMSWYRQDPGLGLRQIYYSMNVEVTDKGDVPEGYKVSRKEKRNFPLILESPSPNQTSLYFCASSLSLTNEKLFFGSGTQLSVL.

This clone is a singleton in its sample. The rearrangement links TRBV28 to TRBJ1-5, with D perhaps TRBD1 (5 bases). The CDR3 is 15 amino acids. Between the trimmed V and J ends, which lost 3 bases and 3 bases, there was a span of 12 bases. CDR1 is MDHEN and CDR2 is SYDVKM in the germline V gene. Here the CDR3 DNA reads TGTGCCAGCAGTTTTCGGTCCAGGGCCAATCAGCCCCAGCATTTT. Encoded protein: CASSFRSRANQPQHF. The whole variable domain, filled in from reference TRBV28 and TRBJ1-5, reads DVKVTQSSRYLVKRTGEKVFLECVQDMDHENMFWYRQDPGLGLRLIYFSYDVKMKEKGDIPEGYSVSREKKERFSLILESASTNQTSMYLCASSFRSRANQPQHFGDGTRLSIL.

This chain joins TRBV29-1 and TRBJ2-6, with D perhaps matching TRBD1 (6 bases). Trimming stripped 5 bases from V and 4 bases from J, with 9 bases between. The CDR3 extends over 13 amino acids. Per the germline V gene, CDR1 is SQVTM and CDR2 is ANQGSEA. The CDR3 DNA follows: TGCAGCGTTCAGGGGTCCGGGGCCAACGTCCTGACTTTC. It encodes CSVQGSGANVLTF.

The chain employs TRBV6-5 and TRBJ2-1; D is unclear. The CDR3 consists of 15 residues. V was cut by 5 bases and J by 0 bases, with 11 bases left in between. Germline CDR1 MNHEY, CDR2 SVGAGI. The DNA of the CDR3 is TGTGCCAGCAGTGTAGTGGCGAGCTCCTACAATGAGCAGTTCTTC. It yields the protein CASSVVASSYNEQFF.

CDR3 region: CAIRGIGQAPYEQYF. DNA for the CDR3: TGTGCCATCAGGGGAATTGGACAGGCCCCCTACGAGCAGTACTTC. The chain joins TRBV10-3 to TRBJ2-5, with 7 bases aligning to TRBD1. Matching the DNA end better, TRBJ2-7 makes the J call doubtful. CDR1 is ENHRY and CDR2 is SYGVKD in the germline V gene. The CDR3 totals 15 residues.

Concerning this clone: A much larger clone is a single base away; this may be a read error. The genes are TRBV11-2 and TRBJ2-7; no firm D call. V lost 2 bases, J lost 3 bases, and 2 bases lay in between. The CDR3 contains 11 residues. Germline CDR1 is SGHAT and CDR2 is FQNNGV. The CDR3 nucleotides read TGTGCCAGCAGCTTATTCTACGAGCAGTACTTC. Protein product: CASSLFYEQYF.

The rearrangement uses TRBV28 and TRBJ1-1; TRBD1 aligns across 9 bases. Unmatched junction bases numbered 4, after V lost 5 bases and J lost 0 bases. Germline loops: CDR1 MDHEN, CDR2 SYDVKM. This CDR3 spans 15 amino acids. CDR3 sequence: CASSRTGELNTEAFF. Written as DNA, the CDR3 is TGTGCCAGCAGTCGGACAGGGGAATTGAACACTGAAGCTTTCTTT.

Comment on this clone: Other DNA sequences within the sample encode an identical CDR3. CDR3 loop: CAGKRSNQPQHF. The DNA for the CDR3 is TGTGCCGGCAAAAGGAGCAATCAGCCCCAGCATTTT. This chain joins TRBV28 and TRBJ1-5; D call uncertain. The CDR3 runs 12 residues. V was cut by 11 bases and J by 1 base, with 9 bases left in between. CDR1 and CDR2 from the germline V gene are MDHEN and SYDVKM.

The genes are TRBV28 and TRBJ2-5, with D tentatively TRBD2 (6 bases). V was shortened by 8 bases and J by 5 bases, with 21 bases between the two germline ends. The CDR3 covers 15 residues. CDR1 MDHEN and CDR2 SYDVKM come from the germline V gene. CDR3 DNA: TGTGCCAGCCTGGGGCCTGGGACTTCACGCGAGACCCAGTACTTC. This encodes CASLGPGTSRETQYF.

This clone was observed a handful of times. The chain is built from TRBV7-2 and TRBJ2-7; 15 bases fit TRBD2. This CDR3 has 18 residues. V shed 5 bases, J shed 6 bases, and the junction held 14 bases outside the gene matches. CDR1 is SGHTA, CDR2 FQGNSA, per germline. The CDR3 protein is CASSHGTSGRTTEAEQYF. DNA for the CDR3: TGTGCCAGCAGCCACGGGACTAGCGGGAGGACAACGGAAGCCGAGCAGTACTTC.

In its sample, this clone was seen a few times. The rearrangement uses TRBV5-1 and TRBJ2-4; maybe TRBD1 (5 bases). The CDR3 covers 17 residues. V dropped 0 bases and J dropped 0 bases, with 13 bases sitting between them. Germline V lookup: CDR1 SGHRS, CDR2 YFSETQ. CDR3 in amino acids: CASSLAQLGLAKNIQYF. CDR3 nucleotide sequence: TGCGCCAGCAGCTTGGCTCAACTGGGGCTAGCCAAAAACATTCAGTACTTC.

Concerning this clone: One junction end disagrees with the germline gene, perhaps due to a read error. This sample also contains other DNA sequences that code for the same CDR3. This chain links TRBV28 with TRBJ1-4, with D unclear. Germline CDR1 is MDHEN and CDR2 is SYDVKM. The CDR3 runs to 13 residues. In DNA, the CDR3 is TGCGCCAGCAGTTTAAGGAGGGAGGAAAAACTGTTTTTT. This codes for CASSLRREEKLFF.